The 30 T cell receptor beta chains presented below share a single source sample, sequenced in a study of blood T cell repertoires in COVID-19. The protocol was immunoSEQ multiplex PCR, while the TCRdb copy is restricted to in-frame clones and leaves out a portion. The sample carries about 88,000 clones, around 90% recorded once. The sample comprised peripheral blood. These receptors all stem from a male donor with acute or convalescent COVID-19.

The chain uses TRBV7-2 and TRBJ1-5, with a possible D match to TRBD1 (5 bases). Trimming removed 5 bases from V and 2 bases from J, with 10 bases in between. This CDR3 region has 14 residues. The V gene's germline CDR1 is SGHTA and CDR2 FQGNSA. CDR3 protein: CASSRTTGNQPQHF. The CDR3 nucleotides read TGTGCCAGCAGCCGCACGACAGGCAATCAGCCCCAGCATTTT. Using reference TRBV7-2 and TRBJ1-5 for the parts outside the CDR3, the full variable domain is GAGVSQSPSNKVTEKGKDVELRCDPISGHTALYWYRQSLGQGLEFLIYFQGNSAPDKSGLPSDRFSAERTGGSVSTLTIQRTQQEDSAVYLCASSRTTGNQPQHFGDGTRLSIL.

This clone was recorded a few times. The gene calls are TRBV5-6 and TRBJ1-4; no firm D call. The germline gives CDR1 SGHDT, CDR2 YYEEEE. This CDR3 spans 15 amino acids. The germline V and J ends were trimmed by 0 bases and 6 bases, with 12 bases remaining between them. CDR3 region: CASSLGSRDYEKLFF. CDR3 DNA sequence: TGTGCCAGCAGCTTGGGGAGCAGAGATTATGAAAAACTGTTTTTT.

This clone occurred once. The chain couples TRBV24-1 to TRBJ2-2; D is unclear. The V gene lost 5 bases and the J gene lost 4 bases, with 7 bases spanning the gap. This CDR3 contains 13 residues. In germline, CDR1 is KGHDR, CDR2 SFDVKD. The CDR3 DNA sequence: TGTGCCACCAGTGTAATCGGCACCGGGGAGCTGTTTTTT. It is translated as CATSVIGTGELFF.

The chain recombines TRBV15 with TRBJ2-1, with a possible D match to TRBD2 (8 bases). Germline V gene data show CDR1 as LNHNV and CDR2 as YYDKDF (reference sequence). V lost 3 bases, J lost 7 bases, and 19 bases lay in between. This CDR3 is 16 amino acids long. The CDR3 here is CATSRAPGQRGNEQFF. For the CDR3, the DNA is TGTGCCACCAGCAGGGCCCCGGGACAGCGGGGGAATGAGCAGTTCTTC.

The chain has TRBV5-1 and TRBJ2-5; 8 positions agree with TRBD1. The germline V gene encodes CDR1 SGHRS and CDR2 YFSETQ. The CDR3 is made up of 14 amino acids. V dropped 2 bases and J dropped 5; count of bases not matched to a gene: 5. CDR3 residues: CASSLDRGGETQYF. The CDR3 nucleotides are TGCGCCAGCAGCTTAGACAGGGGAGGTGAGACCCAGTACTTC.

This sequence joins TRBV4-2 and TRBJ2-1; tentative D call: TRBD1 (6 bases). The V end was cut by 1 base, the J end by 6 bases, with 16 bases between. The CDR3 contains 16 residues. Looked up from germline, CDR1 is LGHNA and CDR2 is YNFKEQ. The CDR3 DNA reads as TGTGCCAGCAGCCAAGCCCGTTTGGGGGCTAGCAATGAGCAGTTCTTC. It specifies CASSQARLGASNEQFF.

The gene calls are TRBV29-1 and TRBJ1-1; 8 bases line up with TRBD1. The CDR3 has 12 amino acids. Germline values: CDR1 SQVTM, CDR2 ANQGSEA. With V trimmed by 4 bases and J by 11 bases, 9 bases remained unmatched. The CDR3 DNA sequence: TGCAGCGTTGGCGAGACAGGGGACTCGGCTTTCTTT. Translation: CSVGETGDSAFF.

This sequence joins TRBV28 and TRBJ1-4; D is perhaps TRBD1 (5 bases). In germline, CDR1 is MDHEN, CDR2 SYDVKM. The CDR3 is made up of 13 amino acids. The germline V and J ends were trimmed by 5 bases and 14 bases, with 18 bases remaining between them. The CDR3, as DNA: TGTGCCAGCAGTATCCTCGGGAACGGGGGGCTGTTTTTT. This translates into CASSILGNGGLFF.

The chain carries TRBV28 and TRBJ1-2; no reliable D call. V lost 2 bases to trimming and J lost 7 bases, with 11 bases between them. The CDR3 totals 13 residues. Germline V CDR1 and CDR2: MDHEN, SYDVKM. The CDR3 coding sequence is TGTGCCAGCAGTTTACTTTCGGCGGGTGGCTACACCTTC. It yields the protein CASSLLSAGGYTF.

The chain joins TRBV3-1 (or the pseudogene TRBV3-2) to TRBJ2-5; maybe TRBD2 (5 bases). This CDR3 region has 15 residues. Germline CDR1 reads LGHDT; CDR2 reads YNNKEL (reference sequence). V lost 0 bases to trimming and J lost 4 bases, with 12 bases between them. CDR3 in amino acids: CASSQESGWGETQYF. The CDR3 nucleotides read TGTGCCAGCAGCCAAGAGAGCGGCTGGGGAGAGACCCAGTACTTC.

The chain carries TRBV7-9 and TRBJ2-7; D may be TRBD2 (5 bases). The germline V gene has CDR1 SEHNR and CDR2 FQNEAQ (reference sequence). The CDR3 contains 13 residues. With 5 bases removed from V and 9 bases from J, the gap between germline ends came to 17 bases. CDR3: CASSPSGESGQYF. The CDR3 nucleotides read TGTGCCAGCAGCCCGTCCGGGGAAAGTGGGCAGTACTTC.

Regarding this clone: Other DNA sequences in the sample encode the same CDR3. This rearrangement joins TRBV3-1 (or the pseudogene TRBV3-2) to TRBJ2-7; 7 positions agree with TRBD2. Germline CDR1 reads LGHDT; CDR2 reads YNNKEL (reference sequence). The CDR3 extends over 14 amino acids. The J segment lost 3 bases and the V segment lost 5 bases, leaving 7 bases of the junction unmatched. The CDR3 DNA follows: TGTGCCAGCAGCTTGGGAGGGGCGGGCTACGAGCAGTACTTC. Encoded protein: CASSLGGAGYEQYF.

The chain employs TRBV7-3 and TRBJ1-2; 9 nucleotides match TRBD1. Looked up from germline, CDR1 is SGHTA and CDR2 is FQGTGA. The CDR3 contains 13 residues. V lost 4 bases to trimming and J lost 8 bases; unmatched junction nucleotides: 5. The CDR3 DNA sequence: TGTGCCAGCAGCTCGAAAACAGGGGGCGGCTACACCTTC. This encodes CASSSKTGGGYTF.

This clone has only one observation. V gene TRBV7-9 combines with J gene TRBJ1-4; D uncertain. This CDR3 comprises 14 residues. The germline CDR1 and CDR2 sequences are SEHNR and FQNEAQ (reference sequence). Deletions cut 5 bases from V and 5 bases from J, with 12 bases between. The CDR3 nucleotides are TGTGCCAGCAGCCCGACACCCGAGAATGAAAAACTGTTTTTT. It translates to CASSPTPENEKLFF.

CDR3 nucleotide sequence: TGTGCCAGCAGTTTCCAGTACCAAGAGACCCAGTACTTC. Translated: CASSFQYQETQYF. The V and J genes are TRBV6-5 and TRBJ2-5; D remains ambiguous. The germline V gene has CDR1 MNHEY and CDR2 SVGAGI. With 4 bases removed from V and 0 bases from J, the gap between germline ends came to 6 bases. CDR3 length: 13 amino acids.

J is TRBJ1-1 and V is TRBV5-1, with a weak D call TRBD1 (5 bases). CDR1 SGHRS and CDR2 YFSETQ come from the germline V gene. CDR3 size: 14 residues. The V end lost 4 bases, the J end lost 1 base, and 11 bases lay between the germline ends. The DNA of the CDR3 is TGCGCCAGCAGCCTCAGCGGGGCGAACACTGAAGCTTTCTTT. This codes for CASSLSGANTEAFF. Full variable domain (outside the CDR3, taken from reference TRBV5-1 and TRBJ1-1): KAGVTQTPRYLIKTRGQQVTLSCSPISGHRSVSWYQQTPGQGLQFLFEYFSETQRNKGNFPGRFSGRQFSNSRSEMNVSTLELGDSALYLCASSLSGANTEAFFGQGTRLTVV.

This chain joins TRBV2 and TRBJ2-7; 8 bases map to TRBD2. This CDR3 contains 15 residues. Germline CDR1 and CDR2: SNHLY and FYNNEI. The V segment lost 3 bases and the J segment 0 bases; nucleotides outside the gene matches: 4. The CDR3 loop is CASSEERGPSYEQYF. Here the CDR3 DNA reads TGTGCCAGCAGTGAGGAGCGGGGGCCCTCCTACGAGCAGTACTTC. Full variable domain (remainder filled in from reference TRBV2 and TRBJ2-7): EPEVTQTPSHQVTQMGQEVILRCVPISNHLYFYWYRQILGQKVEFLVSFYNNEISEKSEIFDDQFSVERPDGSNFTLKIRSTKLEDSAMYFCASSEERGPSYEQYFGPGTRLTVT.

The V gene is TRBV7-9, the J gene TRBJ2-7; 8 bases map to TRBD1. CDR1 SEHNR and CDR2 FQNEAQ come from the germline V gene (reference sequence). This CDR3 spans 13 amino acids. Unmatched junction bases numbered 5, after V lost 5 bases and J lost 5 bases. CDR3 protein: CASSPGQGHEQYF. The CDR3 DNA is TGTGCCAGCAGCCCCGGACAGGGCCACGAGCAGTACTTC.

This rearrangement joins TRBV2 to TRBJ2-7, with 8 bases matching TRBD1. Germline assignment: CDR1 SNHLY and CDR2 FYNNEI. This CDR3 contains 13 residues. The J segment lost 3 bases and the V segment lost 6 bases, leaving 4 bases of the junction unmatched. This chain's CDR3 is CASRKGQGYEQYF. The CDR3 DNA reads TGTGCCAGCAGGAAAGGACAGGGCTACGAGCAGTACTTC.

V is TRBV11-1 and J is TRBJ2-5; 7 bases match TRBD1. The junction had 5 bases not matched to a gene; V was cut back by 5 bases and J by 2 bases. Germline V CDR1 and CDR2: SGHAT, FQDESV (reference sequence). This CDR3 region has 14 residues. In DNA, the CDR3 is TGTGCCAGCAGCCCTAGACAGGGACAAGAGACCCAGTACTTC. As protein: CASSPRQGQETQYF.

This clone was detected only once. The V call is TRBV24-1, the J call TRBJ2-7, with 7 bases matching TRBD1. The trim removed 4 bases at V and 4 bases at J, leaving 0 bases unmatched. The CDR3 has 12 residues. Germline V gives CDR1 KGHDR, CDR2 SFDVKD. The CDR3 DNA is TGTGCCACCAGTGAGACAGGGTACGAGCAGTACTTC. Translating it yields CATSETGYEQYF.

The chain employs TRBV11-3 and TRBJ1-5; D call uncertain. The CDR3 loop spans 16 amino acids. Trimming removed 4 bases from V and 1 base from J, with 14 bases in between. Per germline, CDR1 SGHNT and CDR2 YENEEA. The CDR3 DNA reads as TGTGCCAGCAGCTCCCTGACACATCTAAGCAATCAGCCCCAGCATTTT. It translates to CASSSLTHLSNQPQHF. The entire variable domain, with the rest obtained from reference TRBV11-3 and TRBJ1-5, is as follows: EAGVVQSPRYKIIEKKQPVAFWCNPISGHNTLYWYLQNLGQGPELLIRYENEEAVDDSQLPKDRFSAERLKGVDSTLKIQPAELGDSAVYLCASSSLTHLSNQPQHFGDGTRLSIL.

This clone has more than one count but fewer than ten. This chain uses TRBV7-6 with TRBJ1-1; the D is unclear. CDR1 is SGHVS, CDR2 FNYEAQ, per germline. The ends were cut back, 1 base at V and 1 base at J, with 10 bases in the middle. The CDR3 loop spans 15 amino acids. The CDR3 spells CASSLGSAGNTEAFF. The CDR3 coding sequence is TGTGCCAGCAGCTTAGGGTCGGCGGGGAACACTGAAGCTTTCTTT.

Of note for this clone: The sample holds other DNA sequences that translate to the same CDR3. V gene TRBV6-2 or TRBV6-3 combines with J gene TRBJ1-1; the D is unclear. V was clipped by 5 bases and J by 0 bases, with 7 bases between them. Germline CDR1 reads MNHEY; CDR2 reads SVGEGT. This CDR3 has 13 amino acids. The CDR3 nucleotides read TGTGCCAGCAGTCCGGGATTGAACACTGAAGCTTTCTTT. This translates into CASSPGLNTEAFF.

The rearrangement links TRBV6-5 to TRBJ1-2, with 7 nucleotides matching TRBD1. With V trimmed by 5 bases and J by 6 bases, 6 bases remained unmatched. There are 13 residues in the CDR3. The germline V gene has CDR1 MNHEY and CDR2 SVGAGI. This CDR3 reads CASSTGQVNGYTF. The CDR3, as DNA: TGTGCCAGCAGTACAGGACAGGTTAATGGCTACACCTTC.

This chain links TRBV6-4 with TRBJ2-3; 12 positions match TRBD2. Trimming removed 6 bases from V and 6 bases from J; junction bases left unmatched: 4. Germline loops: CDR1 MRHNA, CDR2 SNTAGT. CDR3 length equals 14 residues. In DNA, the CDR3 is TGTGCCAGCAGCCTAGCGGGGGGGGAGGATACGCAGTATTTT. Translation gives CASSLAGGEDTQYF.

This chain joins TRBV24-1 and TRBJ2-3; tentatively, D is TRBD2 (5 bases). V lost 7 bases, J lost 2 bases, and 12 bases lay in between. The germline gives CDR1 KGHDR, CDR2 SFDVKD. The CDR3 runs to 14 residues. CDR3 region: CATSDYPVTDTQYF. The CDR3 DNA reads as TGTGCCACCAGCGACTACCCCGTCACAGATACGCAGTATTTT.

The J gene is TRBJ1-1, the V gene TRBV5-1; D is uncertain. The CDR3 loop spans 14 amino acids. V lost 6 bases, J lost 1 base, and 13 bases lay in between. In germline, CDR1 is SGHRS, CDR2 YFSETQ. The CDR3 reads CASTPGSQNTEAFF. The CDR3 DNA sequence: TGCGCCAGCACCCCGGGGAGCCAGAACACTGAAGCTTTCTTT.

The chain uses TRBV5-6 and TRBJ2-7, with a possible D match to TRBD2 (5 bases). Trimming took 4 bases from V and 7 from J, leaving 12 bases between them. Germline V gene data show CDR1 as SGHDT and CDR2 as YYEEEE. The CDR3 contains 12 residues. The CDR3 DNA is TGTGCCAGCAGCGCACGGGGATGGGAGCAGTACTTC. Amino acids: CASSARGWEQYF.

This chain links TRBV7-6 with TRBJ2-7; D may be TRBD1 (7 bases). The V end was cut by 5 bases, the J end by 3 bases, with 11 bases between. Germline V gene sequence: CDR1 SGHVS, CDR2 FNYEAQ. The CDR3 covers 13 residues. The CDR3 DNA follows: TGTGCCAGCAGCCGACAGGGAGGCTACGAGCAGTACTTC. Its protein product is CASSRQGGYEQYF.